The 26 T cell receptor beta chains given below trace back to one sample, sequenced in a study of cytomegalovirus exposure and HLA in healthy donors. PCR amplification relied on 60 Vbeta primers (plus 13 Jbeta primers). Data came from immunoSEQ multiplex PCR; TCRdb stores just in-frame clones and leaves some out. The listing contains about 130,000 clones. Sequenced input: PBMCs. The receptors shown here come from a man between 18 and 29 years old in good health and CMV-seronegative.

The rearrangement uses TRBV11-2 and TRBJ2-7; D is unclear. The CDR3 spans 12 residues. Trimming removed 5 bases from V and 6 bases from J, with 11 bases in between. Germline V gene sequence: CDR1 SGHAT, CDR2 FQNNGV. The CDR3 DNA is TGTGCCAGCAGCATACCTAGTAGCGAGCAGTACTTC. It specifies CASSIPSSEQYF.

J is TRBJ1-2 and V is TRBV7-2; 9 bases align to TRBD1. With V trimmed by 1 base and J by 4 bases, 10 bases remained unmatched. Per germline, CDR1 SGHTA and CDR2 FQGNSA. This CDR3 comprises 17 residues. CDR3 DNA: TGTGCCAGCAGCTTAGGATCGTCGGGACAGGGTGTCTATGGCTACACCTTC. This codes for CASSLGSSGQGVYGYTF.

The gene calls are TRBV23-1 and TRBJ1-5, with unresolved D. TRBV23-1 is placed among ORFs of uncertain function. The V gene lost 2 bases and the J gene lost 2 bases, with 16 bases spanning the gap. The CDR3 spans 17 residues. CDR3 residues: CASSQTIGQEGNQPQHF. The CDR3 DNA follows: TGCGCCAGCAGTCAAACTATTGGCCAGGAGGGCAATCAGCCCCAGCATTTT.

The chain couples TRBV6-1 to TRBJ2-1; 7 bases are a match to TRBD1. Germline V gene data show CDR1 as MNHNS and CDR2 as SASEGT. V trimming: 2 bases; J trimming: 5 bases; junction bases outside the gene matches: 9. CDR3 size: 16 residues. The CDR3 DNA reads TGTGCCAGCAGTGAATTTGTAAGGGGGCCGCACAATGAGCAGTTCTTC. Encoded protein: CASSEFVRGPHNEQFF.

The CDR3 DNA reads as TGTGCCAGTAGTATTCAAGAGGGCGGGGAGCTGTTTTTT. This translates into CASSIQEGGELFF. This rearrangement joins TRBV19 to TRBJ2-2, with D maybe TRBD2 (5 bases). Germline assignment: CDR1 LNHDA and CDR2 SQIVND (reference sequence). V lost 3 bases and J lost 7, with 9 bases in between. This CDR3 region has 13 residues.

The chain carries TRBV14 and TRBJ1-2, with D tentatively TRBD1 (6 bases). The CDR3 spans 15 residues. Trimming left V 0 bases short and J 5 bases short, with 13 bases between. Germline V gives CDR1 SGHDN, CDR2 FVKESK. The CDR3 DNA reads TGTGCCAGCAGCCAAGACATGAGGGGGTTGTATGGCTACACCTTC. It is translated as CASSQDMRGLYGYTF.

This chain connects TRBV7-3 to TRBJ2-3; D not resolved. Trimming pared 4 bases from V and 5 bases from J, leaving 10 bases between. The CDR3 sequence is 13 residues long. In germline, CDR1 is SGHTA, CDR2 FQGTGA. CDR3 DNA: TGTGCCAGCAGCTCGATCCTAAAAGATACGCAGTATTTT. It translates to CASSSILKDTQYF.

V and J are TRBV11-1 and TRBJ2-7; TRBD1 is a possible D gene (5 bases). The CDR3 extends over 16 amino acids. V lost 2 bases, J lost 3 bases, and 17 bases lay in between. Looked up from germline, CDR1 is SGHAT and CDR2 is FQDESV (reference sequence). The CDR3 coding sequence is TGTGCCAGCAGCTTACCTCAGGCAGGGAAGAACTACGAGCAGTACTTC. Amino acids: CASSLPQAGKNYEQYF.

The chain couples TRBV5-4 to TRBJ1-1; 10 bases fit TRBD1. V shed 4 bases, J shed 1 base, and the junction held 4 bases outside the gene matches. Looked up from germline, CDR1 is SGHNT and CDR2 is YYREEE (reference sequence). There are 15 residues in the CDR3. The chain's CDR3 is CASSRRDRGNTEAFF. The DNA of the CDR3 is TGTGCCAGCAGCCGACGGGACAGGGGGAACACTGAAGCTTTCTTT.

The chain employs TRBV18 and TRBJ1-4; perhaps TRBD1 as D (5 bases). Germline CDR1 reads KGHSH; CDR2 reads LQKENI. Trimming left V 3 bases short and J 13 bases short, with 12 bases between. The CDR3 is 12 residues long. CDR3 nucleotide sequence: TGTGCCAGCTCACCGCCGGACAAACCACTGTTTTTT. Encoded protein: CASSPPDKPLFF.

The chain combines TRBV27 with TRBJ2-7; TRBD1 might be the D (5 bases). The CDR3 spans 15 residues. V was pared by 3 bases and J by 0 bases, with 12 bases between. CDR1 and CDR2 (germline): MNHEY, SMNVEV (reference sequence). The CDR3 is CASSLLQAVSYEQYF. For the CDR3, the DNA is TGTGCCAGCAGTTTGTTACAGGCGGTCTCCTACGAGCAGTACTTC.

The chain combines TRBV28 with TRBJ1-5, with 9 bases aligning to TRBD1. Germline CDR1 and CDR2: MDHEN and SYDVKM. CDR3 length equals 14 residues. V was pared by 7 bases and J by 6 bases, with 7 bases of the junction left unmatched. For the CDR3, the DNA is TGTGCCAGCAATAAACAGGGGGCGGGTCAGCCCCAGCATTTT. Residues: CASNKQGAGQPQHF.

Notes on this clone: An end of the junction differs from the germline gene, which may be a read error. The CDR3 loop is CASSQVLAGVGNEQFF. For the CDR3, the DNA is TGTGCTAGCAGCCAGGTACTAGCGGGAGTAGGCAATGAGCAGTTCTTC. This rearrangement joins TRBV7-7 to TRBJ2-1; 11 positions agree with TRBD2. CDR1 is SSHAT, CDR2 FNYEAQ, per germline (reference sequence). CDR3 length equals 16 residues.

The J gene is TRBJ1-2, the V gene TRBV7-2; D call uncertain. Germline values: CDR1 SGHTA, CDR2 FQGNSA. Trimming stripped 3 bases from V and 2 bases from J, with 10 bases between. This CDR3 is 14 amino acids long. The CDR3 DNA is TGTGCCAGCAGCTTGGGAGGGAGGAACTATGGCTACACCTTC. Translation gives CASSLGGRNYGYTF. Complete variable domain (other parts from reference TRBV7-2 and TRBJ1-2): GAGVSQSPSNKVTEKGKDVELRCDPISGHTALYWYRQSLGQGLEFLIYFQGNSAPDKSGLPSDRFSAERTGGSVSTLTIQRTQQEDSAVYLCASSLGGRNYGYTFGSGTRLTVV.

The rearrangement links TRBV7-2 to TRBJ1-1; D not certain. The CDR3 has 13 amino acids. Germline values: CDR1 SGHTA, CDR2 FQGNSA. The V gene lost 3 bases and the J gene lost 8 bases, with 13 bases spanning the gap. The CDR3 is CASSFYLVEEAFF. The CDR3 DNA reads as TGTGCCAGCAGCTTTTATTTGGTCGAGGAAGCTTTCTTT.

The rearrangement links TRBV7-2 to TRBJ1-2; D may be TRBD1 (6 bases). The V end was cut by 7 bases, the J end by 6 bases, with 24 bases between. The CDR3 is 16 amino acids. CDR1 SGHTA and CDR2 FQGNSA come from the germline V gene. The CDR3 reads CASILRARGDRDGYTF. Here the CDR3 DNA reads TGTGCCAGCATATTAAGGGCCAGGGGAGATCGGGATGGCTACACCTTC. Full variable domain (missing parts from reference TRBV7-2 and TRBJ1-2): GAGVSQSPSNKVTEKGKDVELRCDPISGHTALYWYRQSLGQGLEFLIYFQGNSAPDKSGLPSDRFSAERTGGSVSTLTIQRTQQEDSAVYLCASILRARGDRDGYTFGSGTRLTVV.

The V gene is TRBV7-9, the J gene TRBJ1-5; TRBD1 matches at 9 bases. The V gene end was trimmed by 7 bases and the J gene end by 1 base; junction bases not matched to a gene: 8. CDR1 SEHNR and CDR2 FQNEAQ come from the germline V gene (reference sequence). The CDR3 runs 16 residues. CDR3 region: CASKSTQGASNQPQHF. CDR3 nucleotides: TGTGCCAGCAAATCCACACAGGGGGCAAGCAATCAGCCCCAGCATTTT.

The rearrangement links TRBV9 to TRBJ2-1; 9 bases agree with TRBD2. The CDR3 sequence is 16 residues long. The germline gives CDR1 SGDLS, CDR2 YYNGEE. J lost 6 bases, V lost 4 bases, and 11 bases had no gene match. CDR3 coding DNA: TGTGCCAGCAGCCCACGATCTGGACTAGCGAGCAATGAGCAGTTCTTC. It yields the protein CASSPRSGLASNEQFF.

The genes are TRBV2 and TRBJ1-1, with D perhaps TRBD1 (6 bases). The CDR3 is made up of 13 amino acids. Germline CDR1 reads SNHLY; CDR2 reads FYNNEI. V was clipped by 8 bases and J by 1 base, with 11 bases between them. The DNA of the CDR3 is TGTGCCAGCGGGCAACAGGGGAACACTGAAGCTTTCTTT. It yields the protein CASGQQGNTEAFF.

The chain recombines TRBV7-9 with TRBJ2-7; 7 bases agree with TRBD1. Germline V gene lookup returns CDR1 SEHNR and CDR2 FQNEAQ (reference sequence). Germline trimming cut 5 bases from V and 6 bases from J; bases unmatched to any gene: 10. This CDR3 has 14 residues. The CDR3 sequence: CASSQPRGQLEQYF. Here the CDR3 DNA reads TGTGCCAGCAGCCAGCCAAGGGGGCAGCTCGAGCAGTACTTC.

V gene TRBV9 combines with J gene TRBJ1-2, with 11 bases identical to TRBD1. This CDR3 region has 16 residues. Trimming at V came to 0 bases and at J to 6 bases, leaving 7 bases not matched to a gene. Germline V gene sequence: CDR1 SGDLS, CDR2 YYNGEE. Here the CDR3 reads CASSVDGQGAGDGYTF. The CDR3 DNA is TGTGCCAGCAGCGTAGACGGACAGGGGGCGGGGGATGGCTACACCTTC.

This chain connects TRBV9 to TRBJ2-2, with TRBD2 matching over 7 bases. The J segment lost 7 bases and the V segment lost 4 bases, leaving 4 bases of the junction unmatched. Germline CDR1 is SGDLS and CDR2 is YYNGEE. This CDR3 region has 13 residues. Written as DNA, the CDR3 is TGTGCCAGCAGCCAGGGAGGGGACGGGGAGCTGTTTTTT. It translates to CASSQGGDGELFF.

The chain's CDR3 is CASSAEANYGYTF. The CDR3 DNA is TGTGCCAGCAGCGCGGAGGCAAACTATGGCTACACCTTC. The chain employs TRBV7-9 and TRBJ1-2; D remains ambiguous. Trimming removed 5 bases at V and 2 bases at J, with 9 bases between. Germline assignment: CDR1 SEHNR and CDR2 FQNEAQ (reference sequence). The CDR3 runs to 13 residues.

CDR3 amino acids: CASSLPGGTLGTDTQYF. The CDR3 DNA reads as TGCGCCAGCAGCTTGCCCGGGGGGACCTTAGGCACAGATACGCAGTATTTT. The V gene is TRBV5-1, the J gene TRBJ2-3, with 7 positions matching TRBD2. Germline trimming cut 1 base from V and 1 base from J; bases unmatched to any gene: 9. Germline V CDR1 and CDR2: SGHRS, YFSETQ. The CDR3 spans 17 residues.

The chain has TRBV4-1 and TRBJ2-3; 8 bases align to TRBD2. This CDR3 spans 16 amino acids. Unmatched junction bases numbered 7, after V lost 3 bases and J lost 2 bases. Germline V gives CDR1 MGHRA, CDR2 YSYEKL. This chain's CDR3 is CASSQGGRGDTDTQYF. The CDR3 bases are TGCGCCAGCAGCCAGGGCGGGCGGGGGGACACAGATACGCAGTATTTT.

The chain couples TRBV10-3 to TRBJ2-7; D gene uncertain. The CDR3 is 12 amino acids. Germline values: CDR1 ENHRY, CDR2 SYGVKD. V was cut by 6 bases and J by 5 bases, with 11 bases left in between. CDR3 residues: CAISPPADEQYF. The CDR3, as DNA: TGTGCCATCAGCCCCCCGGCGGACGAGCAGTACTTC.